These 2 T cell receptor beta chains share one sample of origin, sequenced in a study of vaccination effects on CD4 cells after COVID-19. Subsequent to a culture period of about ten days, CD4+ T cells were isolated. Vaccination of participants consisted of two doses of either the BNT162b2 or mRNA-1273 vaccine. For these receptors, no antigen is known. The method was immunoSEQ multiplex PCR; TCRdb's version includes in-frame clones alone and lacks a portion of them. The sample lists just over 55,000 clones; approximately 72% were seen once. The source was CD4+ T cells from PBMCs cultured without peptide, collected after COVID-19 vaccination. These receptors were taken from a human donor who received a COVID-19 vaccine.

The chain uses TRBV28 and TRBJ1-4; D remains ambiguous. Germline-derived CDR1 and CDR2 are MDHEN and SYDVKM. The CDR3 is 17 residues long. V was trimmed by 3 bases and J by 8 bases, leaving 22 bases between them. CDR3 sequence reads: CASSFTMGKGDHEKLFF. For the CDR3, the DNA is TGTGCCAGCAGTTTTACTATGGGGAAAGGAGATCACGAAAAACTGTTTTTT.

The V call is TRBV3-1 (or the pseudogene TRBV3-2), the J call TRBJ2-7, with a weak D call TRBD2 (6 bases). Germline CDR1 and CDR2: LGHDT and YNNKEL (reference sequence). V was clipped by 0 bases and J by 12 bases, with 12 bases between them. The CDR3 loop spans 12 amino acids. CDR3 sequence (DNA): TGTGCCAGCAGCCAAGATCGGGGACTCATGTACTTC. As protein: CASSQDRGLMYF.